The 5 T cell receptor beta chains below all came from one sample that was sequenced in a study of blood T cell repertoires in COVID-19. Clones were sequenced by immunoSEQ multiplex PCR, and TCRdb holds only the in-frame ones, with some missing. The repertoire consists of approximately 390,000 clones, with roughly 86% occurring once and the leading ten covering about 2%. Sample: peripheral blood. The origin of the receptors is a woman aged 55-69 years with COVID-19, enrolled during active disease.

Here the CDR3 reads CASRTPGMNTEAFF. The CDR3 region has the DNA TGTGCCAGTAGAACCCCGGGGATGAACACTGAAGCTTTCTTT. This chain connects TRBV19 to TRBJ1-1; D gene ambiguous. The CDR3 covers 14 residues. Germline lookup yields CDR1 LNHDA and CDR2 SQIVND (reference sequence). Trimming shortened V by 6 bases and J by 0 bases, and 11 bases separated the two germline ends.

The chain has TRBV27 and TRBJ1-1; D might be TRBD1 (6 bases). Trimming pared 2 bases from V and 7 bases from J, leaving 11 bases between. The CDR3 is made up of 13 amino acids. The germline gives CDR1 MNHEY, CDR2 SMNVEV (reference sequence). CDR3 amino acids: CASSLNGQREAFF. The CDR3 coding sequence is TGTGCCAGCAGTTTAAACGGACAGCGTGAAGCTTTCTTT.

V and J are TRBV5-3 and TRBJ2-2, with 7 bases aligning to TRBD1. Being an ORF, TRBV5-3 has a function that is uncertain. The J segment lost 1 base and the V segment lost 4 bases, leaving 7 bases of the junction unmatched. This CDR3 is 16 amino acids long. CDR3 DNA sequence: TGTGCCAGAAGCCTAGGGACAGCCGAGAACACCGGGGAGCTGTTTTTT. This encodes CARSLGTAENTGELFF.

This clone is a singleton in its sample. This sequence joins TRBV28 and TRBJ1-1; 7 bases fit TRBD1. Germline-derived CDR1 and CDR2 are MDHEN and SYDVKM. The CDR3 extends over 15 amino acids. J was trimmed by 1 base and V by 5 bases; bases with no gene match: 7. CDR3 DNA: TGTGCCAGCAGTCCAACAGGGGTTGGGAACACTGAAGCTTTCTTT. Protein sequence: CASSPTGVGNTEAFF.

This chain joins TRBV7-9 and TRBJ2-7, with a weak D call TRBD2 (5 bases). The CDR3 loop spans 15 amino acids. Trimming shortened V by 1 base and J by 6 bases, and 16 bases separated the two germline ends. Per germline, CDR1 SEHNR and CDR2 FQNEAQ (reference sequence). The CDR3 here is CASSLGSWAEGEQYF. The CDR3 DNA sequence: TGTGCCAGCAGCTTAGGATCCTGGGCAGAGGGCGAGCAGTACTTC.